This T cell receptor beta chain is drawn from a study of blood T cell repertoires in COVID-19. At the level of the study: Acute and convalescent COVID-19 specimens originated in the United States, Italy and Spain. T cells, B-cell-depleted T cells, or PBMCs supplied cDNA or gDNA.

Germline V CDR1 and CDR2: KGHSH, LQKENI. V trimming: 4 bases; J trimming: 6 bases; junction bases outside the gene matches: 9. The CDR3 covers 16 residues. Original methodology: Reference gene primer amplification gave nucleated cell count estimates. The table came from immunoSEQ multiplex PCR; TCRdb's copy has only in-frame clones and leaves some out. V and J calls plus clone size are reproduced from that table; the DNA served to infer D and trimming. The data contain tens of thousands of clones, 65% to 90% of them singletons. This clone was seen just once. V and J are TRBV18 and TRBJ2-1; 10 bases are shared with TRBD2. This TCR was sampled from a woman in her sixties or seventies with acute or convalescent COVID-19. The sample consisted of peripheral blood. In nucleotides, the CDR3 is TGTGCCAGCTCACTCCGAGCGGGAGGGCTAGGCAATGAGCAGTTCTTC. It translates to CASSLRAGGLGNEQFF.